The rows below give T cell receptor beta chains drawn from one sample of a study of metastatic and nonmetastatic thyroid tumors. With MiXCR, TCRdb called clones anew from the PCR reads. In the table there are roughly 21,000 clones, about 28% of which are singletons. The specimen was tumor tissue. These receptors all come from a male donor with papillary thyroid cancer or a benign thyroid nodule (not recorded which). Some clones in this sample may be carry-over from other donors' samples. Each CDR3 is given with its conserved first and last residue. D genes are given only for firm matches.

length	D	V	CDR3
13	.	TRBV2	CATTQGSGNTIYF
14	.	TRBV9	CASSPPGTTYGYTF
17	.	TRBV5-1	CASSLRLGGTTNEKLFF
14	TRBD1	TRBV5-6	CASSLGQGGTEAFF
15	TRBD2	TRBV7-9	CASSTGLAAANEQFF
13	.	TRBV6-1	CASSFGLMYEQYF
16	TRBD2	TRBV25-1	CASRPRLAGGTDTQYF
15	TRBD1	TRBV5-1	CASSALQGAGTEAFF
9	.	TRBV20-1	CSAGTEAFF
13	.	TRBV27	CASFRRVNTEAFF
14	.	TRBV20-1	CSASPGQFGTEAFF
17	TRBD1	TRBV28	CASSPSGQGRVNDGYTF
14	.	TRBV3-1	CASSQTGLGNTIYF
15	TRBD1	TRBV7-2	CASSRLDRDTGELFF
15	.	TRBV6-1	CASSEAAGSSYEQYF
17	TRBD1	TRBV18	CASSPRGTGVSNQPQHF
15	.	TRBV20-1	CSARRARVQTYEQYF
17	.	TRBV20-1	CSARDIGKSGALYGYTF